The text below deals with one TCR beta chain. Its target is not known. Naive CD8 isolation took CD45RO-negative cells positively selected for CCR7 and excluded terminally differentiated effector memory CD45RA+ cells. Healthy adults negative for HIV, lacking recent acute infections or vaccinations, served as donors. Everyone who donated was a Caucasian adult who lived in Nashville, Tennessee. This record belongs to a study of shared clonotypes between healthy human individuals. Study-wide results and caveats: Some naive CD4 clonotypes, around 5%, turned up in common across a few donors. Sequencing of the sorted subsets was shown by rarefaction to be incomplete despite large depth.

The V gene lost 3 bases and the J gene lost 4 bases, with 10 bases spanning the gap. CDR1 and CDR2 from the germline V gene are ENHRY and SYGVKD. The CDR3 runs to 14 residues. Libraries were prepared by immunoSEQ multiplex PCR; TCRdb keeps only in-frame clonotypes and omits some of them. The sample holds roughly 2.1 million clones, just over 90% seen once. This TCR came from a man between 18 and 29 years old in good health. Some clones in this sample may be carry-over from other donors' samples. V and J are TRBV10-3 and TRBJ2-1; D is uncertain. The sequenced sample consisted of naive CD8+ T cells from PBMCs. The CDR3 loop reads CAISEGVDYNEQFF. As DNA, the CDR3 is TGTGCCATCAGTGAAGGCGTGGATTACAATGAGCAGTTCTTC.